This T cell receptor (beta chain) was sequenced in a study of shared clonotypes between healthy human individuals. The data were produced by immunoSEQ multiplex PCR, yet TCRdb's version contains in-frame clones alone and is incomplete. Of approximately 1,000,000 clones listed, about four fifths are singletons. Only one count was recorded for this clone. Trimming took 4 bases from V and 4 from J; bases not matched to a gene: 11. The germline V gene has CDR1 SGHRS and CDR2 YFSETQ. The CDR3 has 15 residues. The rearrangement uses TRBV5-1 and TRBJ2-7, with 7 bases lining up with TRBD1. Input material: memory CD4+ T cells from PBMCs. Regarding subset: CD45RA-negative fraction. The TCR was taken from a man aged 18 to 29 in good health. Some clones in this sample may be carry-over from other donors' samples. CDR3 in amino acids: CASSGSTGSSYEQYF. In DNA, the CDR3 is TGCGCCAGCAGCGGGTCGACAGGGAGTTCTTACGAGCAGTACTTC.